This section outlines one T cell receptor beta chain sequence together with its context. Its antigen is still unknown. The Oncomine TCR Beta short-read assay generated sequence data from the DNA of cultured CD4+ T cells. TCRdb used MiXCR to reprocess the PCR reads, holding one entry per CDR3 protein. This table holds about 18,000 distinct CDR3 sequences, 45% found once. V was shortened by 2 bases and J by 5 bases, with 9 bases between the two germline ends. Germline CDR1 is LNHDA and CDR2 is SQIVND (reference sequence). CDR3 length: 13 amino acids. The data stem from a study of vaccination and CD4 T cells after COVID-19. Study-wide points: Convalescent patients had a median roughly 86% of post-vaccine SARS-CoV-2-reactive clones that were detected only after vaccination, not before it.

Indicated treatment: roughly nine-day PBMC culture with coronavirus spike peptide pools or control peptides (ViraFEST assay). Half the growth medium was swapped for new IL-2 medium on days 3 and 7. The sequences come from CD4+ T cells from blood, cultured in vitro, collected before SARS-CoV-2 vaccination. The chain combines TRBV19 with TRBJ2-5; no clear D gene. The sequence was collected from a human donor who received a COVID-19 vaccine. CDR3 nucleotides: TGTGCCAGTAGTATAAGTCATCGTGAGACCCAGTACTTC. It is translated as CASSISHRETQYF. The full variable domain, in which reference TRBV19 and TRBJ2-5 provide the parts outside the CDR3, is DGGITQSPKYLFRKEGQNVTLSCEQNLNHDAMYWYRQDPGQGLRLIYYSQIVNDFQKGDIAEGYSVSREKKESFPLTVTSAQKNPTAFYLCASSISHRETQYFGPGTRLLVL.